This T cell receptor (beta chain) is drawn from a study of shared clonotypes between healthy human individuals. Study in general: Ranging from 18 to 49 in age, donors were two women and three men.

Assay: immunoSEQ multiplex PCR; the TCRdb copy retains only in-frame clones and omits some. The sample contains 2 million to 2.5 million clones, more than 90% of which appear only once. For this clone: As yet, its antigen is unknown.

There are 16 residues in the CDR3. Germline V gene sequence: CDR1 SGHRS, CDR2 YFSETQ. Deletions cut 4 bases from V and 0 bases from J, with 14 bases between. Overall study results and limits: Having only a few donors restricted how much genetic and exposure-history diversity was captured. A handful of donors had roughly 5% of their naive CD4 clonotypes in common.

A CD45RA-negative memory subset and a CD45RA+ naive subset were separated from the CD4+ cells. Input material: naive CD4+ T cells sorted from blood. Subset noted: CD45RA+ positively selected. The TCR originated in a man younger than 30 in good health. This chain connects TRBV5-1 to TRBJ2-4, with no clear D. The CDR3 coding sequence is TGCGCCAGCAGCCTAACGGCCAACCTAGCCAAAAACATTCAGTACTTC. Translation: CASSLTANLAKNIQYF. The variable domain in full, with the rest retrieved from reference TRBV5-1 and TRBJ2-4, is KAGVTQTPRYLIKTRGQQVTLSCSPISGHRSVSWYQQTPGQGLQFLFEYFSETQRNKGNFPGRFSGRQFSNSRSEMNVSTLELGDSALYLCASSLTANLAKNIQYFGAGTRLSVL.